The T cell receptor beta chain under discussion was sequenced for a study of graft-versus-host responses after intestinal transplantation. At the level of the study: The transplants performed in recipients were multivisceral, liver-intestinal, or isolated intestinal. Recipients across the board were started on anti-thymocyte globulin induction, then kept on tacrolimus and steroids for about 3 years.

The table came from immunoSEQ multiplex PCR; TCRdb's copy has only in-frame clones and leaves some out. The table records 29,000 or so clones, more than 70% of them present only once. Study-wide results and limits: In patients with graft-donor T cell macrochimerism, allograft graft-versus-host to host-versus-graft clonal ratios were high. Declining HvG levels early post-transplant were linked to peak circulating GvH clone levels.

From the graft tissue, intraepithelial and lamina propria lymphocytes were released through processing. Germline CDR1 reads LNHDA; CDR2 reads SQIVND (reference sequence). The CDR3 runs to 15 residues. The V end lost 4 bases, the J end lost 0 bases, and 10 bases lay between the germline ends. The sample holds a few counts of this clone. Its matching antigen is unknown. The sequences come from ileum tissue, collected 98 days after intestinal transplantation. The source is a human patient who received an intestinal transplant, so some T cells may come from the graft donor. The rearrangement links TRBV19 to TRBJ1-3; tentatively, D is TRBD1 (6 bases). The CDR3 protein is CASSTTGVSGNTIYF. CDR3 DNA sequence: TGTGCCAGTAGTACGACAGGAGTCTCTGGAAACACCATATATTTT. Looking up the rest from reference TRBV19 and TRBJ1-3 gives the full variable domain: DGGITQSPKYLFRKEGQNVTLSCEQNLNHDAMYWYRQDPGQGLRLIYYSQIVNDFQKGDIAEGYSVSREKKESFPLTVTSAQKNPTAFYLCASSTTGVSGNTIYFGEGSWLTVV.